The 9 T cell receptor beta chains given below trace back to one sample, sequenced in a study of PD-L1 blockade in urothelial cancer. TCRdb keeps only in-frame clones here, not all; method: immunoSEQ multiplex PCR. The data show about 86,000 clones, roughly 84% seen once. The time point was: pretreatment peripheral blood. Sequencing was performed on PBMCs, taken around atezolizumab (anti-PD-L1) treatment. The receptors originated from a man in his 60s with urothelial cancer.

This clone appeared a few times. This sequence joins TRBV28 and TRBJ1-2; D is uncertain. The V end was cut by 3 bases, the J end by 3 bases, with 8 bases between. The CDR3 length is 13 residues. The V gene's germline CDR1 is MDHEN and CDR2 SYDVKM. The CDR3 nucleotides read TGTGCCAGCAGTTTTCAGATCTACTATGGCTACACCTTC. Its protein is CASSFQIYYGYTF.

This clone was seen a few times. The chain carries TRBV4-2 and TRBJ2-3; TRBD2 matches 8 bases. The germline V gene encodes CDR1 LGHNA and CDR2 YNFKEQ. The CDR3 is 16 residues long. Unmatched junction bases numbered 8, after V lost 1 base and J lost 5 bases. Here the CDR3 reads CASSQGGAGGVDTQYF. The CDR3 DNA reads as TGTGCCAGCAGCCAAGGAGGGGCGGGAGGTGTAGATACGCAGTATTTT.

The genes are TRBV11-3 and TRBJ1-1; D is ambiguous. Per the germline V gene, CDR1 is SGHNT and CDR2 is YENEEA. The V end was cut by 5 bases, the J end by 3 bases, with 7 bases between. The CDR3 totals 12 residues. The CDR3 region has the DNA TGTGCCAGCAGCCCCCGGGACACTGAAGCTTTCTTT. Translating it yields CASSPRDTEAFF.

The sample holds one count of this clone. The chain combines TRBV18 with TRBJ1-4, with 8 bases that match TRBD1. The CDR3 length is 16 residues. Germline V gene lookup returns CDR1 KGHSH and CDR2 LQKENI. V lost 3 bases, J lost 6 bases, and 9 bases stayed unmatched. The CDR3 nucleotides read TGTGCCAGCTCACCCTACAAGGTGGACAGGGATGAAAAACTGTTTTTT. It translates to CASSPYKVDRDEKLFF.

J is TRBJ2-5 and V is TRBV18, with TRBD1 matching 8 bases. Germline V gene sequence: CDR1 KGHSH, CDR2 LQKENI. CDR3 length: 14 amino acids. V lost 3 bases and J lost 2; bases outside the gene matches: 2. DNA of the CDR3: TGTGCCAGCTCACCGAGGACAGGGCAAGAGACCCAGTACTTC. Protein product: CASSPRTGQETQYF.

This clone was picked up a small number of times. This chain joins TRBV19 and TRBJ1-5, with 8 positions matching TRBD1. Germline V lookup: CDR1 LNHDA, CDR2 SQIVND (reference sequence). The V gene end was trimmed by 0 bases and the J gene end by 7 bases; junction bases not matched to a gene: 5. CDR3 length: 15 residues. CDR3 in amino acids: CASSIERTGYQPQHF. As DNA, the CDR3 is TGTGCCAGTAGTATAGAAAGGACAGGGTACCAGCCCCAGCATTTT.

The chain links TRBV5-1 to TRBJ2-1; maybe TRBD1 (6 bases). V was pared by 2 bases and J by 6 bases, with 12 bases between. CDR1 and CDR2 (germline): SGHRS, YFSETQ. The CDR3 sequence is 14 residues long. This CDR3 reads CASSFLGAFNEQFF. The CDR3 DNA follows: TGCGCCAGCAGCTTTTTGGGGGCTTTCAATGAGCAGTTCTTC.

The chain uses TRBV11-2 and TRBJ2-7, with a possible D match to TRBD1 (6 bases). The CDR3 totals 14 residues. Trimming pared 1 base from V and 6 bases from J, leaving 13 bases between. CDR1 and CDR2 (germline): SGHAT, FQNNGV. This CDR3 is CASSLGTGMGEQYF. The CDR3, as DNA: TGTGCCAGCAGCTTAGGAACAGGGATGGGCGAGCAGTACTTC. Based on the CDR3 plus reference TRBV11-2 and TRBJ2-7, the full variable domain is EAGVAQSPRYKIIEKRQSVAFWCNPISGHATLYWYQQILGQGPKLLIQFQNNGVVDDSQLPKDRFSAERLKGVDSTLKIQPAKLEDSAVYLCASSLGTGMGEQYFGPGTRLTVT.

J is TRBJ2-1 and V is TRBV11-3; TRBD1 is a possible D gene (5 bases). The length of the CDR3 is 15 residues. Deletions cut 1 base from V and 7 bases from J, with 14 bases between. Germline lookup yields CDR1 SGHNT and CDR2 YENEEA. The DNA of the CDR3 is TGTGCCAGCAGCTTAGTCTCTGGGGCCAAGAATGAGCAGTTCTTC. The encoded protein is CASSLVSGAKNEQFF.